This T cell receptor (beta chain) derives from a study of cytomegalovirus exposure and HLA in healthy donors. CDR3 length equals 13 residues. Germline CDR1 MNHEY, CDR2 SVGAGI. Between the trimmed V and J ends, which lost 3 bases and 5 bases, there was a span of 8 bases. Researchers ran the PCR with 60 Vbeta and 13 Jbeta primers. The method was immunoSEQ multiplex PCR; TCRdb's version includes in-frame clones alone and lacks a portion of them. The data contain about 120,000 clones, 70% to 85% of them seen just once; the ten biggest clones take up under 6.5%. The sequencing input was PBMCs. The chain is built from TRBV6-5 and TRBJ1-5; possible D gene TRBD1, 5 bases. The sequence came from a man between 18 and 29 years old in good health and CMV-seropositive. In DNA, the CDR3 is TGTGCCAGCAGTTATCGGGGGGATCAGCCCCAGCATTTT. Amino acids: CASSYRGDQPQHF.